The 6 T cell receptor beta chains below all came from one sample that was sequenced in a study of OX40 agonist ivuxolimab in advanced cancers. Sequencing used immunoSEQ multiplex PCR; TCRdb keeps in-frame clones, though not all of them. Of 40,000 or so clones listed, nearly 90% are singletons. Here the sequenced sample was CD4+ or CD8+ T cells sorted from blood, taken in a trial of the OX40 agonist ivuxolimab. These receptors were collected from an adult with an advanced solid tumor such as melanoma, head and neck, liver or kidney cancer.

V gene TRBV7-3 combines with J gene TRBJ2-2; a possible D gene is TRBD2 (5 bases). V lost 8 bases, J lost 1 base, and 8 bases lay in between. This CDR3 has 13 residues. Germline CDR1 reads SGHTA; CDR2 reads FQGTGA. The chain's CDR3 is CASCEGNTGELFF. In nucleotides, the CDR3 is TGTGCCAGCTGTGAGGGGAACACCGGGGAGCTGTTTTTT.

In its sample, this clone was seen a few times. The chain uses TRBV7-9 and TRBJ2-2; D not certain. This CDR3 has 16 amino acids. V was cut by 7 bases and J by 8 bases, with 23 bases left in between. CDR1 is SEHNR and CDR2 is FQNEAQ in the germline V gene (reference sequence). CDR3 amino acids: CASNSQQARHRGELFF. The CDR3 DNA is TGTGCCAGCAACTCGCAACAAGCAAGACACCGGGGGGAGCTGTTTTTT.

The chain is built from TRBV27 and TRBJ2-3; 7 nucleotides match TRBD2. Germline assignment: CDR1 MNHEY and CDR2 SMNVEV (reference sequence). Losses at the gene ends were 3 bases for V and 6 bases for J; bases not matched to a gene: 6. The CDR3 consists of 14 residues. CDR3 sequence reads: CASSFGGFGDTQYF. The CDR3 DNA reads TGTGCCAGCAGTTTCGGGGGGTTCGGGGATACGCAGTATTTT.

This clone was counted ten times or more. This chain uses TRBV7-6 with TRBJ2-3, with 8 positions matching TRBD2. The length of the CDR3 is 14 residues. V trimming: 1 base; J trimming: 6 bases; junction bases outside the gene matches: 3. Germline-derived CDR1 and CDR2 are SGHVS and FNYEAQ. CDR3 DNA sequence: TGTGCCAGCAGCTTAGACCGACTAGCGGATACGCAGTATTTT. Translation: CASSLDRLADTQYF.

J is TRBJ1-3 and V is TRBV6-5, with D tentatively TRBD1 (5 bases). This CDR3 spans 16 amino acids. The ends were cut back, 0 bases at V and 0 bases at J, with 9 bases in the middle. Germline CDR1 reads MNHEY; CDR2 reads SVGAGI. The CDR3 loop reads CASSYSGDDSGNTIYF. As DNA, the CDR3 is TGTGCCAGCAGTTACTCGGGGGACGACTCTGGAAACACCATATATTTT.

This chain joins TRBV7-8 and TRBJ2-1; 9 bases match TRBD1. Germline assignment: CDR1 SGHVS and CDR2 FQNEAQ. V gave up 3 bases and J gave up 7 bases; unmatched junction bases: 16. The CDR3 has 18 residues. CDR3 coding DNA: TGTGCCAGCAGCTTTCCCGGGACAGGGATGTCCCAATGGAATGAGCAGTTCTTC. Translation: CASSFPGTGMSQWNEQFF.